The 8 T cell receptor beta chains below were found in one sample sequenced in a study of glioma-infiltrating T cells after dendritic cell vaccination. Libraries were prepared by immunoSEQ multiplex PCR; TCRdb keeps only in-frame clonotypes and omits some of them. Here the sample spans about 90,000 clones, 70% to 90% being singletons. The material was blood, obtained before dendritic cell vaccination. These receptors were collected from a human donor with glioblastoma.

The CDR3 coding sequence is TGTGCCAGCAGCCTTTTAGGAGGGACTGCATATCAGCCCCAGCATTTT. This codes for CASSLLGGTAYQPQHF. The chain couples TRBV7-8 to TRBJ1-5; D may be TRBD1 (5 bases). CDR3 length: 16 amino acids. Germline CDR1 SGHVS, CDR2 FQNEAQ. V was trimmed by 5 bases and J by 5 bases, leaving 19 bases between them.

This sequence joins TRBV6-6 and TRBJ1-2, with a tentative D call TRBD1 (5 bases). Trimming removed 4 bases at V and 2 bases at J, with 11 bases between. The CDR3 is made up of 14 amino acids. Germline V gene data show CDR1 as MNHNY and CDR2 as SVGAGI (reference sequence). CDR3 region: CASSSAQGNYGYTF. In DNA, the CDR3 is TGTGCCAGCAGTTCCGCGCAGGGAAACTATGGCTACACCTTC.

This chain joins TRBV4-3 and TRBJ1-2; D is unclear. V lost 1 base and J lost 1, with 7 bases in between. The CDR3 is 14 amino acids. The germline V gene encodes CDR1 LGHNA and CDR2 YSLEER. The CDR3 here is CASSQGEVNYGYTF. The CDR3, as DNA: TGCGCCAGCAGCCAAGGGGAGGTTAACTATGGCTACACCTTC.

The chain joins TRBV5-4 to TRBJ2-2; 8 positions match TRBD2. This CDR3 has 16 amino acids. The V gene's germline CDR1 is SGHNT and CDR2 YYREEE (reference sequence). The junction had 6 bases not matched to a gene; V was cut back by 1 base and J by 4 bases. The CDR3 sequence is CASSLRSGRTTGELFF. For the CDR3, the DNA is TGTGCCAGCAGCTTGAGAAGCGGGAGAACCACCGGGGAGCTGTTTTTT.

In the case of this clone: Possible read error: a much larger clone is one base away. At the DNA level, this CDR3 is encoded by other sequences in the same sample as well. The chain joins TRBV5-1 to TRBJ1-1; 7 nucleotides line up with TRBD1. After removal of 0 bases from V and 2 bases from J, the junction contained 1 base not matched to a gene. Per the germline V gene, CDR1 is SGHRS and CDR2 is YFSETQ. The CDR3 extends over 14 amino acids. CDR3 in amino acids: CASSLGTGNTEAFF. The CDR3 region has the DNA TGCGCCAGCAGCTTGGGGACAGGTAACACTGAAGCTTTCTTT.

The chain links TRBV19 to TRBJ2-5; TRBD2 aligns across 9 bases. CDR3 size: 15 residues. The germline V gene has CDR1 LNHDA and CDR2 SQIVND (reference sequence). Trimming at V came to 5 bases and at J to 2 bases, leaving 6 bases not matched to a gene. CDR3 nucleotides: TGTGCCAGTAGTTCGGGACTAGCTAGGCAAGAGACCCAGTACTTC. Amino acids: CASSSGLARQETQYF.

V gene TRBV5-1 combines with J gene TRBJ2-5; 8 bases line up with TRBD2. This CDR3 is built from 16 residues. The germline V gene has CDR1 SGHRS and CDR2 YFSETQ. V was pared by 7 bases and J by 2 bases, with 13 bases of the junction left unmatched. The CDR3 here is CASSLQGSGIQETQYF. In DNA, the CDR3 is TGCGCCAGCTCCCTCCAAGGTAGCGGGATACAAGAGACCCAGTACTTC.

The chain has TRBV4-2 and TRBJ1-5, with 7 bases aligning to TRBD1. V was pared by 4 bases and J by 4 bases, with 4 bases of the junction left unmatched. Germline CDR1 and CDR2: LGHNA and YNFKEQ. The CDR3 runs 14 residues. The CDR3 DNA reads TGTGCCAGCAGCCGGGACAGCGGTAATCAGCCCCAGCATTTT. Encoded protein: CASSRDSGNQPQHF.